This T cell receptor beta chain is from a study of human T cells and chemical hapten exposure. Study-wide findings and caveats: Patch test score tracked positively with PT1 expanded TCR counts. TCRs above 1 in 1000 frequency stayed constant with DPC sensitization.

There are many counts of this clonotype. Its antigen remains unknown. Stated time point: pre-sensitization, week 0. Treatment given: therapeutic diphenylcyclopropenone sensitization with weekly scalp DPC. During construction of the library, unique molecular identifiers were attached to individual cDNA molecules for quantitative, reproducible TCR counting. One entry per CDR3 protein, called by TCRdb with MiXCR from the RACE reads. Of under 95,000 distinct CDR3 sequences listed, 6.5% to 10% are singletons. The source was whole blood, collected in connection with sensitization to the hapten diphenylcyclopropenone (DPC). The clonotype originates from a man between 40 and 49 years old with alopecia areata. Some clones in this sample may be carry-over from other donors' samples.

The CDR3 DNA reads TGTGCCAGCAGCGAGGGCACGGGAGGTTACTATGGCTACACCTTC. Translating it yields CASSEGTGGYYGYTF. The chain links TRBV13 to TRBJ1-2; D remains unclear. V lost 5 bases, J lost 3 bases, and 16 bases lay in between. The CDR3 sequence is 15 residues long. Looked up from germline, CDR1 is PRHDT and CDR2 is FYEKMQ (reference sequence). Variable domain in full (rest from reference TRBV13 and TRBJ1-2): AAGVIQSPRHLIKEKRETATLKCYPIPRHDTVYWYQQGPGQDPQFLISFYEKMQSDKGSIPDRFSAQQFSDYHSELNMSSLELGDSALYFCASSEGTGGYYGYTFGSGTRLTVV.